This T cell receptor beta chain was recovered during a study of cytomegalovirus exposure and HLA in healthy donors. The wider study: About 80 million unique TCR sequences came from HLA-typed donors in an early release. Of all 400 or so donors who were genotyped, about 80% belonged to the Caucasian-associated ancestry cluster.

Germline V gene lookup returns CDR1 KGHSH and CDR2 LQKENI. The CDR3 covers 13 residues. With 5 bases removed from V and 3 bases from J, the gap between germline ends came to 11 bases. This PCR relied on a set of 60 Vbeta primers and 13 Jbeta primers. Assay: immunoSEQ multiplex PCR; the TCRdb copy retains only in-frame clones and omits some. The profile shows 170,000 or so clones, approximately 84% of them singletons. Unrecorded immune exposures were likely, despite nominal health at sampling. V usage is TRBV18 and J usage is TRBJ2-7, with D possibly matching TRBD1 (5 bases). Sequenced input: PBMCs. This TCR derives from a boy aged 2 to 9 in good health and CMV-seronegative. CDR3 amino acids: CASSSQTDYEQYF. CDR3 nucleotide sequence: TGTGCCAGCTCATCACAGACAGACTACGAGCAGTACTTC.